The sequence of this T cell receptor beta chain was determined in a study of Ad26.COV2.S vaccination and SARS-CoV-2 variants. At the level of the study: By the intramuscular route, Ad26.COV2.S was given once, or twice 56 days apart.

Using immunoSEQ multiplex PCR, the repertoire was profiled, and TCRdb retains in-frame clones only, with some absent. Here the sample spans 300,000 to 500,000 clones, 80% to 90% being singletons. With 0 bases removed from V and 2 bases from J, the gap between germline ends came to 5 bases. CDR1 and CDR2 (germline): WNHNN, SYGVQD (reference sequence). This CDR3 has 13 amino acids. Documented treatment: some 20 received Ad26.COV2.S at low or high dose, single or two shots; about 5 received placebo; per-sample allocation not given. On day 63 after the first injection, vaccine and placebo recipients gave samples.

The TCR was taken from a person aged 18-60 years who received the Ad26.COV2.S COVID-19 vaccine or a placebo. This chain joins TRBV10-1 and TRBJ2-7; D unclear. The sample consisted of peripheral blood, taken in a trial of Ad26.COV2.S vaccine versus placebo. The DNA for the CDR3 is TGCGCCAGCAGTGAGTCGGGGACCTACGAGCAGTACTTC. It is translated as CASSESGTYEQYF.